The rows below give T cell receptor beta chains drawn from one sample of a study of shared clonotypes between healthy human individuals. Sequencing used immunoSEQ multiplex PCR; TCRdb keeps in-frame clones, though not all of them. The sample lists 2 million to 2.5 million clones; 95% were seen once. Specimen: naive CD4+ T cells sorted from blood. These receptors were obtained from a man in his late teens or twenties in good health. The CDR3 runs from the conserved cysteine through the conserved F or W. Fields, in order: J gene, D gene, V gene, clone size, CDR3 protein, CDR3 DNA. A D gene is named only where the DNA matches it firmly. Clone size, where shown, is once, few, many, or a class for clones that have expanded.

>TRBJ1-4|TRBD1|TRBV2|few
CASSGGTGYEKLFF
TGTGCCAGCAGTGGAGGGACAGGCTATGAAAAACTGTTTTTT
>TRBJ2-3|-|TRBV9|-
CASSVGQARDTQYF
TGTGCCAGCAGCGTTGGACAAGCACGTGATACGCAGTATTTT
>TRBJ2-7|TRBD1|TRBV18|-
CASSPGTGGAYEQYF
TGTGCCAGCTCACCCGGGACAGGGGGAGCCTACGAGCAGTACTTC
>TRBJ2-3|TRBD1|TRBV4-1|-
CASSRGQGAGDTQYF
TGCGCCAGCAGCCGGGGACAGGGGGCGGGAGATACGCAGTATTTT
>TRBJ1-1|-|TRBV6-1|-
CASRAGPEAFF
TGTGCCAGCAGGGCGGGGCCTGAAGCTTTCTTT
>TRBJ1-6|TRBD1|TRBV11-2|-
CASSPQQGSPLHF
TGTGCCAGCAGCCCTCAACAGGGGTCACCCCTCCACTTT
>TRBJ2-7|-|TRBV5-1|-
CASSLDQGRYEQYF
TGCGCCAGCAGCTTGGACCAGGGGCGCTACGAGCAGTACTTC
>TRBJ1-3|TRBD1|TRBV2|-
CASSEQGAISGNTIYF
TGTGCCAGCAGTGAGCAGGGGGCGATCTCTGGAAACACCATATATTTT
>TRBJ2-5|-|TRBV28|-
CASSHSNLQETQYF
TGTGCCAGCAGCCACTCAAACCTTCAAGAGACCCAGTACTTC
>TRBJ2-3|-|TRBV29-1|-
CSVGGAGNTDTQYF
TGCAGCGTGGGCGGAGCAGGGAACACAGATACGCAGTATTTT
>TRBJ2-1|-|TRBV5-1|-
CASSGKTGNEQFF
TGCGCCAGCAGCGGAAAAACAGGGAATGAGCAGTTCTTC
>TRBJ2-7|TRBD1|TRBV7-2|-
CASSLTGQGGYEQYF
TGTGCCAGCAGCTTGACGGGACAGGGAGGGTACGAGCAGTACTTC
>TRBJ1-2|-|TRBV18|-
CASSDYPRGIDYGYTF
TGTGCCAGCTCAGACTACCCACGGGGAATCGACTATGGCTACACCTTC
>TRBJ1-1|-|TRBV6-5|-
CASTPGGKANTEAFF
TGTGCCAGCACTCCCGGGGGTAAGGCGAACACTGAAGCTTTCTTT
>TRBJ2-7|TRBD1|TRBV5-1|-
CASSLQGPSYEQYF
TGCGCCAGCAGCTTACAGGGGCCGAGCTACGAGCAGTACTTC
>TRBJ1-1|-|TRBV30|-
CAGRGVNTEAFF
TGTGCTGGGAGAGGTGTAAACACTGAAGCTTTCTTT
>TRBJ2-7|-|TRBV9|-
CASSPQIQGFSYEQYF
TGTGCCAGCAGCCCCCAGATTCAGGGATTCTCCTACGAGCAGTACTTC
>TRBJ2-5|-|TRBV7-9|once
CASSLGRQGQETQYF
TGTGCCAGCAGCTTAGGGCGTCAGGGCCAAGAGACCCAGTACTTC
>TRBJ2-7|TRBD1|TRBV5-4|-
CASSSPGQGAYEQYF
TGTGCCAGCAGCTCCCCGGGACAGGGGGCCTACGAGCAGTACTTC
>TRBJ2-7|-|TRBV2|-
CASSSDSSYEQYF
TGTGCCAGCAGTTCGGACAGCTCCTACGAGCAGTACTTC
>TRBJ1-2|-|TRBV19|many
CASSLGTPPTYGYTF
TGTGCCAGTAGTCTAGGGACACCACCTACCTATGGCTACACCTTC
>TRBJ1-1|TRBD1|TRBV4-1|-
CASSQPGTGAVNTEAFF
TGCGCCAGCAGCCAGCCAGGGACAGGGGCGGTGAACACTGAAGCTTTCTTT
>TRBJ2-7|TRBD2|TRBV6-5|-
CASSYSASGAYEQYF
TGTGCCAGCAGTTACTCGGCTAGCGGAGCCTACGAGCAGTACTTC
>TRBJ2-1|TRBD2|TRBV5-4|-
CASSRVAGDFGEQFF
TGTGCCAGCAGCAGAGTAGCGGGAGATTTTGGTGAGCAGTTCTTC
>TRBJ2-7|-|TRBV5-1|-
CASSVFSGTSTPYEQYF
TGCGCCAGCAGCGTCTTCTCCGGGACATCAACCCCCTACGAGCAGTACTTC
>TRBJ2-2|-|TRBV11-2|-
CASSLVRANTGELFF
TGTGCCAGCAGCTTAGTTCGCGCTAACACCGGGGAGCTGTTTTTT
>TRBJ2-7|-|TRBV29-1|-
CSVAGFGEQYF
TGCAGCGTTGCTGGGTTCGGCGAGCAGTACTTC
>TRBJ1-3|-|TRBV27|-
CASSSSGTLSGNTIYF
TGTGCCAGCAGTTCCTCCGGGACCCTCTCTGGAAACACCATATATTTT
>TRBJ1-1|-|TRBV18|-
CASSPPVGAEAFF
TGTGCCAGCTCACCACCGGTGGGGGCTGAAGCTTTCTTT
>TRBJ2-7|TRBD1|TRBV18|-
CASSPGQGASVEYF
TGTGCCAGCTCACCGGGACAGGGGGCGAGTGTGGAGTACTTC
>TRBJ2-7|TRBD1|TRBV2|-
CASSVSGQGTSEQYF
TGTGCCAGCAGCGTTTCGGGACAGGGTACGTCCGAGCAGTACTTC
>TRBJ2-5|-|TRBV6-6|-
CASSPAYVETQYF
TGTGCCAGCAGTCCAGCCTATGTGGAGACCCAGTACTTC
>TRBJ1-1|TRBD1|TRBV7-2|-
CASSLQGAYTEAFF
TGTGCCAGCAGCTTACAGGGGGCTTACACTGAAGCTTTCTTT
>TRBJ2-7|TRBD1|TRBV30|-
CAWSNRGYEQYF
TGTGCCTGGAGTAACAGGGGGTACGAGCAGTACTTC
>TRBJ1-5|TRBD1|TRBV28|-
CASSLSQGGVRPQHF
TGTGCCAGCAGTTTGAGTCAGGGGGGGGTTCGGCCCCAGCATTTT
>TRBJ2-1|TRBD2|TRBV12-5|-
CASGWDLAGGPANEQFF
TGTGCTAGTGGTTGGGATTTAGCGGGAGGGCCCGCCAATGAGCAGTTCTTC
>TRBJ1-1|-|TRBV4-1|-
CASSQESWAALNTEAFF
TGCGCCAGCAGCCAAGAAAGTTGGGCCGCCTTGAACACTGAAGCTTTCTTT
>TRBJ1-3|-|TRBV4-1|-
CASSQDLRASGNTIYF
TGCGCCAGCAGCCAAGATCTGAGGGCCTCTGGAAACACCATATATTTT
>TRBJ1-5|-|TRBV18|-
CASSPPGQSSNQPQHF
TGTGCCAGCTCACCACCTGGGCAGAGTAGCAATCAGCCCCAGCATTTT
>TRBJ1-6|TRBD1|TRBV7-8|-
CASSLGQGTDSPLHF
TGTGCCAGCAGCCTTGGACAGGGTACTGATTCACCCCTCCACTTT
>TRBJ1-2|-|TRBV30|-
CAWSPATNYGYTF
TGTGCCTGGAGTCCAGCTACTAACTATGGCTACACCTTC
>TRBJ2-4|-|TRBV11-2|-
CASSLGRALNIQYF
TGTGCCAGCAGCTTAGGGAGGGCGTTGAACATTCAGTACTTC
>TRBJ1-4|TRBD1|TRBV18|-
CASSPPDGRGRNRGKLFF
TGTGCCAGCTCACCACCGGATGGCAGGGGGAGGAATAGGGGAAAACTGTTTTTT
>TRBJ2-2|-|TRBV27|-
CASSLSSWNTGELFF
TGTGCCAGCAGTTTATCGTCATGGAACACCGGGGAGCTGTTTTTT
>TRBJ2-1|-|TRBV5-1|-
CASSLNQGQGGNEQFF
TGCGCCAGCAGCTTGAATCAGGGGCAGGGAGGGAATGAGCAGTTCTTC
>TRBJ1-1|TRBD1|TRBV11-3|-
CASSSTRGLAEAFF
TGTGCCAGCAGCTCGACCAGGGGGCTGGCTGAAGCTTTCTTT
>TRBJ2-7|-|TRBV5-1|-
CASSLGEAYEQYF
TGCGCCAGCAGCTTGGGGGAGGCGTACGAGCAGTACTTC
>TRBJ2-1|TRBD1|TRBV7-9|-
CASSPDRAYSYNEQFF
TGTGCCAGCAGCCCGGACAGGGCCTATTCCTACAATGAGCAGTTCTTC
>TRBJ1-1|TRBD1|TRBV6-6|-
CASTGQRDTEAFF
TGTGCCAGCACGGGACAGAGAGACACTGAAGCTTTCTTT
>TRBJ1-2|-|TRBV4-3|-
CASSQFLQQSYGYTF
TGCGCCAGCAGCCAATTCCTACAGCAATCCTATGGCTACACCTTC